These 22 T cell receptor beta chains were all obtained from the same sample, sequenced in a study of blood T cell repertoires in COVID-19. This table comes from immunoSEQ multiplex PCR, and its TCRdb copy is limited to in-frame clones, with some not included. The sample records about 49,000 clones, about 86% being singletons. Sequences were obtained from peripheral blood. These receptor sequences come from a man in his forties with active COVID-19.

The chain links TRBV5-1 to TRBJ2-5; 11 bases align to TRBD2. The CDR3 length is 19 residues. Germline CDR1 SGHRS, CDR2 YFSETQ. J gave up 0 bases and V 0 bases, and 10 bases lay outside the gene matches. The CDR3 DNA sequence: TGCGCCAGCAGCTTGGTGGTGGGACTAGCGGAAGTATACCAAGAGACCCAGTACTTC. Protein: CASSLVVGLAEVYQETQYF.

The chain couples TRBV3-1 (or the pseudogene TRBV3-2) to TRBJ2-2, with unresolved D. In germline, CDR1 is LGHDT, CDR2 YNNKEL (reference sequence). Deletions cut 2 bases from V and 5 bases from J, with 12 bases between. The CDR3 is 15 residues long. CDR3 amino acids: CASSQSEYGTGELFF. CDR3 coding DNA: TGTGCCAGCAGCCAAAGTGAATACGGGACCGGGGAGCTGTTTTTT.

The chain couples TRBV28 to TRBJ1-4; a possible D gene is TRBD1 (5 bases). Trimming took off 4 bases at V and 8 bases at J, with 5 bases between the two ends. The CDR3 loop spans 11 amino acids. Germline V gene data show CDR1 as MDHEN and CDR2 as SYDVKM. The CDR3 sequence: CASSYREKLFF. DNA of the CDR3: TGTGCCAGCAGTTACAGGGAAAAACTGTTTTTT.

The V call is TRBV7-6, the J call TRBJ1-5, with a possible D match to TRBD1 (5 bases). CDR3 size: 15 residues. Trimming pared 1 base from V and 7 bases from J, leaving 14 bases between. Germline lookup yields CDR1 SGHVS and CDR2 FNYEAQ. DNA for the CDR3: TGTGCCAGCAGCTTAGGGGTGGGGCGGGGACAGCCCCAGCATTTT. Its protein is CASSLGVGRGQPQHF.

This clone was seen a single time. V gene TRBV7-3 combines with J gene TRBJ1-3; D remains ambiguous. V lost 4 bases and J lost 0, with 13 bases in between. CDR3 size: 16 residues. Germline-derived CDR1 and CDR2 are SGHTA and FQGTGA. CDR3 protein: CASSYSGPYSGNTIYF. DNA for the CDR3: TGTGCCAGCAGCTACTCGGGTCCTTACTCTGGAAACACCATATATTTT. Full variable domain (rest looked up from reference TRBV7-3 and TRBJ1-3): GAGVSQTPSNKVTEKGKYVELRCDPISGHTALYWYRQSLGQGPEFLIYFQGTGAADDSGLPNDRFFAVRPEGSVSTLKIQRTERGDSAVYLCASSYSGPYSGNTIYFGEGSWLTVV.

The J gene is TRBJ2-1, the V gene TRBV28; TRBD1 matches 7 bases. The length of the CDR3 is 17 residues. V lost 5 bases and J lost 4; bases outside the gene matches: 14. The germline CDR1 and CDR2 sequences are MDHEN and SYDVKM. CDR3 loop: CASSPRTGLLLYNEQFF. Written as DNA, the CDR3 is TGTGCCAGCAGTCCTCGGACAGGACTTCTCTTATACAATGAGCAGTTCTTC.

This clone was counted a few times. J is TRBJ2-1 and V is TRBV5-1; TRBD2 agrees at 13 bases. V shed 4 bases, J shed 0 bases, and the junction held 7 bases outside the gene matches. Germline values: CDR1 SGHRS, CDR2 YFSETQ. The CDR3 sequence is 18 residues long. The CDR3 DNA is TGCGCCAGCAGCCAGAGGACTAGCGGGAGTTCCTCCTACAATGAGCAGTTCTTC. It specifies CASSQRTSGSSSYNEQFF.

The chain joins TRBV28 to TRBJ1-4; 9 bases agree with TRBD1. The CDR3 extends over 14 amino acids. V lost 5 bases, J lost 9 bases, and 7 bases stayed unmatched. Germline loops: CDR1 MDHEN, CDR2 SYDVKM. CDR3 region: CASSKDRGVKKLFF. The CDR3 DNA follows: TGTGCCAGCAGTAAGGACAGGGGCGTGAAAAAACTGTTTTTT.

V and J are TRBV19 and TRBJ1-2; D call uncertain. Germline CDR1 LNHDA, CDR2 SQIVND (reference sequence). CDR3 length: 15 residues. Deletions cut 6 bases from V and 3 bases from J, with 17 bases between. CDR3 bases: TGTGCCAGTAGCCAGGATTTGACCCTTTACTATGGCTACACCTTC. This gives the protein CASSQDLTLYYGYTF.

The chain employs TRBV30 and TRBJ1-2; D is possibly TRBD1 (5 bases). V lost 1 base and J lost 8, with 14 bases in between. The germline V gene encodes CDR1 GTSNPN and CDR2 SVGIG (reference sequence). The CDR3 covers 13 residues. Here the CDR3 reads CAWSAGGSRGYTF. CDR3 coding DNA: TGTGCCTGGAGTGCGGGGGGATCGAGGGGCTACACCTTC.

The DNA for the CDR3 is TGTGCCAGCTCACCATCGACAGGGGAGAACACTGAAGCTTTCTTT. It is translated as CASSPSTGENTEAFF. The chain uses TRBV18 and TRBJ1-1; 8 nucleotides agree with TRBD1. V shed 2 bases and J 1 base; nucleotides not matched to a gene: 3. CDR3 size: 15 residues. CDR1 KGHSH and CDR2 LQKENI come from the germline V gene. The full variable domain, in which reference TRBV18 and TRBJ1-1 provide the parts outside the CDR3, is NAGVMQNPRHLVRRRGQEARLRCSPMKGHSHVYWYRQLPEEGLKFMVYLQKENIIDESGMPKERFSAEFPKEGPSILRIQQVVRGDSAAYFCASSPSTGENTEAFFGQGTRLTVV.

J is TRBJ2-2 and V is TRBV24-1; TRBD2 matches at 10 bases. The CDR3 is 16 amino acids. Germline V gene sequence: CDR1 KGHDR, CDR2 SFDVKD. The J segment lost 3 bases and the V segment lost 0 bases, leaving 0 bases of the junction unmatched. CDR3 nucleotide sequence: TGTGCCACCAGTGATTTGCTAGCGGGAGACACCGGGGAGCTGTTTTTT. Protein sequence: CATSDLLAGDTGELFF.

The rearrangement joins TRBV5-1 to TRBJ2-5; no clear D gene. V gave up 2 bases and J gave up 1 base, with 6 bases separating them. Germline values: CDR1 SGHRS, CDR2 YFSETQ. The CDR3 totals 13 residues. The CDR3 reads CASSLDTQETQYF. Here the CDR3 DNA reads TGCGCCAGCAGCTTAGACACCCAAGAGACCCAGTACTTC.

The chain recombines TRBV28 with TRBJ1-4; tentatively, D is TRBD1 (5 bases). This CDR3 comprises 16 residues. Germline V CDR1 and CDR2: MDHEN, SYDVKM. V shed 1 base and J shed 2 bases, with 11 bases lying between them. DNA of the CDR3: TGTGCCAGCAGTTTATACCAGGGTAGTACTAATGAAAAACTGTTTTTT. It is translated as CASSLYQGSTNEKLFF.

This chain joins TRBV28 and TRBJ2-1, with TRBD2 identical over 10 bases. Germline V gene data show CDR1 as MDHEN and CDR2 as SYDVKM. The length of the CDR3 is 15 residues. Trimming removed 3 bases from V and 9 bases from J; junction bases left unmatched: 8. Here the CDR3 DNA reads TGTGCCAGCAGTTTCGTAGCGGGAGGTATAGGTGAGCAGTTCTTC. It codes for CASSFVAGGIGEQFF.

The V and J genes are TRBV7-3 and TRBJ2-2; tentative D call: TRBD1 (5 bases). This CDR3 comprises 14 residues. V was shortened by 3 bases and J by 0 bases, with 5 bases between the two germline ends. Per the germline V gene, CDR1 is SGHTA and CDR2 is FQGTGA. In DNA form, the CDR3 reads TGTGCCAGCAGCTTGACAGCGAACACCGGGGAGCTGTTTTTT. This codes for CASSLTANTGELFF.

The chain's CDR3 is CASSPDSTEGYTF. CDR3 nucleotides: TGTGCCAGCTCACCGGACAGTACGGAGGGCTACACCTTC. The chain employs TRBV18 and TRBJ1-2, with a tentative D call TRBD1 (6 bases). Germline V gene lookup returns CDR1 KGHSH and CDR2 LQKENI. V was shortened by 3 bases and J by 8 bases, with 13 bases between the two germline ends. The CDR3 runs to 13 residues.

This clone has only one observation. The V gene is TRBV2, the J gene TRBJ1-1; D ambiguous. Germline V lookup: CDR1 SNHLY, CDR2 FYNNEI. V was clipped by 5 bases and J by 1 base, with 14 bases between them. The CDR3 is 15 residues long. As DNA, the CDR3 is TGTGCCAGCAGTACCGGGGTCCTGCAGAACACTGAAGCTTTCTTT. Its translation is CASSTGVLQNTEAFF.

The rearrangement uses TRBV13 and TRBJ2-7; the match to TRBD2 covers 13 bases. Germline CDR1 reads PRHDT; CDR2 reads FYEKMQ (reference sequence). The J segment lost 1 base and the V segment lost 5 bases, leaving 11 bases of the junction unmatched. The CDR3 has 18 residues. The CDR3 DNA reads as TGTGCCAGCAGCACCCACGGACTAGCGGGAGTTCCTTCCTACGAGCAGTACTTC. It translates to CASSTHGLAGVPSYEQYF.

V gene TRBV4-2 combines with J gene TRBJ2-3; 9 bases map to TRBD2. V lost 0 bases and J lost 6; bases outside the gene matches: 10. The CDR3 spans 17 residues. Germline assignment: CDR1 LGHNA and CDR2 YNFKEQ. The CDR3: CASSQDRAGGPRDTQYF. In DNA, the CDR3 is TGTGCCAGCAGCCAAGATCGGGCGGGAGGGCCGAGGGATACGCAGTATTTT.

The CDR3 bases are TGTGCCAGCCAGGACAGTAACTATGGCTACACCTTC. This encodes CASQDSNYGYTF. The chain employs TRBV28 and TRBJ1-2; a possible D gene is TRBD1 (6 bases). Germline V gene lookup returns CDR1 MDHEN and CDR2 SYDVKM. The V end lost 8 bases, the J end lost 1 base, and 8 bases lay between the germline ends. The CDR3 length is 12 residues.

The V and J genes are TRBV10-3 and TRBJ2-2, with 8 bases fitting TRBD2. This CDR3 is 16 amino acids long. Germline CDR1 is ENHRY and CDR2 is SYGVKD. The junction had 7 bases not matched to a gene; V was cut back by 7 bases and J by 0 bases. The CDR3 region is CAITLGRGPNTGELFF. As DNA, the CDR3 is TGTGCCATCACGCTCGGGAGGGGCCCGAACACCGGGGAGCTGTTTTTT.